One sample yielded the 9 T cell receptor beta chains listed below, sequenced in a study of T-cell memory formation after mild COVID-19 (dated by TCRdb to the early 2020s). The library was produced with 5' RACE. Sequencing was performed on an Illumina NovaSeq 6000. The raw public reads went through TCRdb reprocessing: fastp at Q25, MiXCR clone calling, in-frame beta chains kept. Merged by CDR3 protein, the rows form single entries marked with the most common genes and DNA. For this sample there are over 500,000 distinct CDR3 sequences; 15% to 20% appear just once. The ten largest clones capture about 8.1% of the sample. Material: PBMCs or a T cell subset sorted from them (not recorded which). Receptors were obtained from an adult woman who had mild COVID-19 (a few samples of this study predate the infection). The sample titles of this study are shuffled in the database, so cell type and time point are left out; the donor was told from shared clones.

The table lists this clonotype with a few counts. This rearrangement joins TRBV19 to TRBJ1-2; the match to TRBD1 covers 7 bases. Germline lookup yields CDR1 LNHDA and CDR2 SQIVND (reference sequence). V was pared by 3 bases and J by 6 bases, with 4 bases of the junction left unmatched. CDR3 length: 13 amino acids. CDR3: CASSITGVDGYTF. The CDR3, as DNA: TGTGCCAGTAGTATCACAGGGGTGGATGGCTACACCTTC. Supplemented by reference TRBV19 and TRBJ1-2, the full variable domain reads DGGITQSPKYLFRKEGQNVTLSCEQNLNHDAMYWYRQDPGQGLRLIYYSQIVNDFQKGDIAEGYSVSREKKESFPLTVTSAQKNPTAFYLCASSITGVDGYTFGSGTRLTVV.

This clonotype was seen only a few times. The chain has TRBV29-1 and TRBJ2-1, with TRBD2 matching 11 bases. The CDR3 runs to 15 residues. Looked up from germline, CDR1 is SQVTM and CDR2 is ANQGSEA. Trimming at V came to 3 bases and at J to 7 bases, leaving 8 bases not matched to a gene. The CDR3 spells CSVEIAGGPMNEQFF. The CDR3 DNA reads as TGCAGCGTTGAGATAGCGGGAGGGCCTATGAATGAGCAGTTCTTC.

The chain recombines TRBV7-2 with TRBJ1-1; tentative D call: TRBD1 (5 bases). The CDR3 sequence is 14 residues long. The V gene's germline CDR1 is SGHTA and CDR2 FQGNSA. Trimming left V 4 bases short and J 3 bases short, with 12 bases between. CDR3 bases: TGTGCCAGCAGCTCCGGGACTTTTCACACTGAAGCTTTCTTT. Residues: CASSSGTFHTEAFF.

The rearrangement uses TRBV10-3 and TRBJ2-1; D possibly matches TRBD1 or TRBD2 (5 bases each). Germline CDR1 and CDR2: ENHRY and SYGVKD. The CDR3 sequence is 15 residues long. The V end was cut by 6 bases, the J end by 5 bases, with 17 bases between. The CDR3 nucleotides read TGTGCCATCAGCCAGAAAAGGGGAGCCCACAATGAGCAGTTCTTC. This encodes CAISQKRGAHNEQFF.

This chain uses TRBV5-6 with TRBJ1-1, with D unclear. Germline lookup yields CDR1 SGHDT and CDR2 YYEEEE. The CDR3 is made up of 14 amino acids. Trimming removed 1 base at V and 6 bases at J, with 13 bases between. The CDR3 coding sequence is TGTGCCAGCAGCTTGACTCAGATGAGCGCTGAAGCTTTCTTT. Amino acid sequence: CASSLTQMSAEAFF.

This clonotype was seen only a few times. This chain links TRBV3-1 with TRBJ2-6, with no clear D. The germline CDR1 and CDR2 sequences are LGHDT and YNNKEL (reference sequence). V dropped 1 base and J dropped 0 bases, with 10 bases sitting between them. This CDR3 has 17 amino acids. The CDR3 nucleotides read TGTGCCAGCAGCCAAGGAGAATACAGCTCTGGGGCCAACGTCCTGACTTTC. Translation: CASSQGEYSSGANVLTF. Complete variable domain (other parts from reference TRBV3-1 and TRBJ2-6): DTAVSQTPKYLVTQMGNDKSIKCEQNLGHDTMYWYKQDSKKFLKIMFSYNNKELIINETVPNRFSPKSPDKAHLNLHINSLELGDSAVYFCASSQGEYSSGANVLTFGAGSRLTVL.

This clonotype came up once. J is TRBJ1-1 and V is TRBV9; 7 bases fit TRBD1. This CDR3 contains 15 residues. Per the germline V gene, CDR1 is SGDLS and CDR2 is YYNGEE. V lost 3 bases, J lost 4 bases, and 9 bases stayed unmatched. CDR3 nucleotides: TGTGCCAGCAGCGCACCCCAACAGGGGATCACTGAAGCTTTCTTT. Encoded protein: CASSAPQQGITEAFF.

This clonotype has just a few counts. This chain connects TRBV6-2 or TRBV6-3 to TRBJ2-2, with 8 bases that match TRBD2. CDR1 and CDR2 from the germline V gene are MNHEY and SVGEGT. There are 16 residues in the CDR3. Trimming took 2 bases from V and 5 from J; bases not matched to a gene: 7. DNA of the CDR3: TGTGCCAGCAGTTACCCCCCGGGAGGGAGTACCGGGGAGCTGTTTTTT. This encodes CASSYPPGGSTGELFF.

This clonotype was detected ten times or more. The V gene is TRBV7-9, the J gene TRBJ1-2; a possible D gene is TRBD1 (5 bases). Germline V lookup: CDR1 SEHNR, CDR2 FQNEAQ (reference sequence). The CDR3 has 11 amino acids. V was pared by 4 bases and J by 12 bases, with 12 bases between. CDR3 in amino acids: CASSSLTANTF. For the CDR3, the DNA is TGTGCCAGCAGCTCGCTGACAGCGAACACCTTC.